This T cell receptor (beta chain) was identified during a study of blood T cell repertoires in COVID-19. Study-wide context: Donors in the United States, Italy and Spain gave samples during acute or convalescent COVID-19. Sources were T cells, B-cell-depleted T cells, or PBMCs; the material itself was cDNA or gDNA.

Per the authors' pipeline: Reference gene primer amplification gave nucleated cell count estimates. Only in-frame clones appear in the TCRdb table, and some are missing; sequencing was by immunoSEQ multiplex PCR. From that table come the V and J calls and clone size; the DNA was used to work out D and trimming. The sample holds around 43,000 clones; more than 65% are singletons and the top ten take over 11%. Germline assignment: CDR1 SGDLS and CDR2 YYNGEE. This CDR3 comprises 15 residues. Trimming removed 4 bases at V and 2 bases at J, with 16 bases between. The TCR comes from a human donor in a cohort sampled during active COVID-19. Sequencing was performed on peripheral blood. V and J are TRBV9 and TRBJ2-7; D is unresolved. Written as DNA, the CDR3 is TGTGCCAGCAGCCCCCGTTCCAGCGACCCCTACGAGCAGTACTTC. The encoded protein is CASSPRSSDPYEQYF.